A single sample gave rise to the 24 T cell receptor beta chains below, sequenced in a study of blood T cell repertoires in COVID-19. Produced via immunoSEQ multiplex PCR; TCRdb's table is partial and in-frame only. Of more than 110,000 clones in the sample, around 87% were seen once. What was sequenced was peripheral blood. Receptor source: a human donor in a cohort sampled during active COVID-19.

The V and J genes are TRBV5-1 and TRBJ2-5; no clear D gene. The CDR3 runs to 16 residues. CDR1 is SGHRS and CDR2 is YFSETQ in the germline V gene. V was pared by 4 bases and J by 0 bases, with 16 bases between. CDR3 coding DNA: TGCGCCAGCAGCGCGGTAGGTGACGGGTACCAAGAGACCCAGTACTTC. It codes for CASSAVGDGYQETQYF.

The V call is TRBV5-4, the J call TRBJ2-2; 10 bases are a match to TRBD2. This CDR3 is 18 amino acids long. Trimming cost V 0 bases and J 9 bases; bases outside gene matches: 14. The germline V gene has CDR1 SGHNT and CDR2 YYREEE (reference sequence). The chain's CDR3 is CASSLDRGLARTVRELFF. CDR3 nucleotide sequence: TGTGCCAGCAGCTTGGATCGGGGACTAGCGCGGACTGTCCGGGAGCTGTTTTTT. The entire variable domain, with the rest obtained from reference TRBV5-4 and TRBJ2-2, is as follows: ETGVTQSPTHLIKTRGQQVTLRCSSQSGHNTVSWYQQALGQGPQFIFQYYREEENGRGNFPPRFSGLQFPNYSSELNVNALELDDSALYLCASSLDRGLARTVRELFFGEGSRLTVL.

There are a few counts of this clone. The J gene is TRBJ1-2, the V gene TRBV7-9; no clear D. Germline-derived CDR1 and CDR2 are SEHNR and FQNEAQ (reference sequence). Trimming removed 1 base at V and 1 base at J, with 7 bases between. This CDR3 has 14 amino acids. In DNA form, the CDR3 reads TGTGCCAGCAGCTTAGTAGCGGATAACTATGGCTACACCTTC. Translating it yields CASSLVADNYGYTF.

This chain links TRBV2 with TRBJ2-7; 12 bases align to TRBD2. Trimming at V came to 6 bases and at J to 7 bases, leaving 7 bases not matched to a gene. The germline gives CDR1 SNHLY, CDR2 FYNNEI. The CDR3 covers 14 residues. CDR3 bases: TGTGCCAGCAGGTCTAGCGGGGGGGCGAAAGAGCAGTACTTC. Residues: CASRSSGGAKEQYF.

In its sample, this clone was seen a few times. The chain carries TRBV30 and TRBJ1-6; TRBD1 agrees at 7 bases. Per the germline V gene, CDR1 is GTSNPN and CDR2 is SVGIG (reference sequence). This CDR3 has 14 amino acids. The ends lost 4 bases at V and 9 bases at J; junction bases unmatched: 9. The CDR3 DNA sequence: TGTGCCTGGAACATCAGAGGGGGCAGTTCACCCCTCCACTTT. Translated: CAWNIRGGSSPLHF.

The rearrangement links TRBV9 to TRBJ2-1; 12 nucleotides line up with TRBD1. Trimming took 0 bases from V and 7 from J; bases not matched to a gene: 11. The CDR3 runs to 18 residues. Germline values: CDR1 SGDLS, CDR2 YYNGEE. This CDR3 reads CASSVGLRGTGGKNEQFF. The CDR3 DNA reads TGTGCCAGCAGCGTAGGGTTAAGGGGGACAGGGGGCAAGAATGAGCAGTTCTTC. Variable domain in full (rest from reference TRBV9 and TRBJ2-1): DSGVTQTPKHLITATGQRVTLRCSPRSGDLSVYWYQQSLDQGLQFLIQYYNGEERAKGNILERFSAQQFPDLHSELNLSSLELGDSALYFCASSVGLRGTGGKNEQFFGPGTRLTVL.

This clone turned up a few times. The chain's CDR3 is CASSQGLAIGRVGELFF. DNA of the CDR3: TGTGCCAGCAGCCAAGGACTAGCGATAGGAAGGGTCGGGGAGCTGTTTTTT. This chain links TRBV7-6 with TRBJ2-2; 9 nucleotides match TRBD2. Losses at the gene ends were 5 bases for V and 7 bases for J; bases not matched to a gene: 14. The CDR3 has 17 amino acids. Germline CDR1 and CDR2: SGHVS and FNYEAQ.

This clone was found once. The gene calls are TRBV7-6 and TRBJ2-2; 7 bases match TRBD2. The germline V gene encodes CDR1 SGHVS and CDR2 FNYEAQ. The CDR3 is made up of 18 amino acids. The ends lost 8 bases at V and 1 base at J; junction bases unmatched: 16. The CDR3 DNA reads as TGTGCCAGCTCCCCTCGGGCTAGCGGAGGTGGGAACACCGGGGAGCTGTTTTTT. Its protein is CASSPRASGGGNTGELFF. Full variable domain (rest looked up from reference TRBV7-6 and TRBJ2-2): GAGVSQSPRYKVTKRGQDVALRCDPISGHVSLYWYRQALGQGPEFLTYFNYEAQQDKSGLPNDRFSAERPEGSISTLTIQRTEQRDSAMYRCASSPRASGGGNTGELFFGEGSRLTVL.

V usage is TRBV4-1 and J usage is TRBJ2-5; 7 bases are a match to TRBD2. The CDR3 consists of 15 residues. The junction had 6 bases not matched to a gene; V was cut back by 4 bases and J by 1 base. CDR1 MGHRA and CDR2 YSYEKL come from the germline V gene. CDR3 protein: CASSRQGEGQETQYF. DNA of the CDR3: TGCGCCAGCAGCCGCCAAGGGGAGGGCCAAGAGACCCAGTACTTC.

The J gene is TRBJ2-1, the V gene TRBV5-6; 9 nucleotides align to TRBD2. The V and J ends lost 1 base and 6 bases, in that order; junction bases with no gene match: 8. Germline loops: CDR1 SGHDT, CDR2 YYEEEE. This CDR3 region has 16 residues. In nucleotides, the CDR3 is TGTGCCAGCAGCTTGACTAGCGGGCGGCGAGCCAATGAGCAGTTCTTC. Protein sequence: CASSLTSGRRANEQFF. Filled out from reference TRBV5-6 and TRBJ2-1, the complete variable domain reads DAGVTQSPTHLIKTRGQQVTLRCSPKSGHDTVSWYQQALGQGPQFIFQYYEEEERQRGNFPDRFSGHQFPNYSSELNVNALLLGDSALYLCASSLTSGRRANEQFFGPGTRLTVL.

The chain recombines TRBV5-1 with TRBJ1-1; 10 bases align to TRBD1. The length of the CDR3 is 17 residues. Losses at the gene ends were 4 bases for V and 4 bases for J; bases not matched to a gene: 13. Germline lookup yields CDR1 SGHRS and CDR2 YFSETQ. CDR3 nucleotide sequence: TGCGCCAGCAGCACGACAGGGGGCAGCGTTGATGGCACTGAAGCTTTCTTT. Protein sequence: CASSTTGGSVDGTEAFF. The whole variable domain, remainder taken from reference TRBV5-1 and TRBJ1-1, is KAGVTQTPRYLIKTRGQQVTLSCSPISGHRSVSWYQQTPGQGLQFLFEYFSETQRNKGNFPGRFSGRQFSNSRSEMNVSTLELGDSALYLCASSTTGGSVDGTEAFFGQGTRLTVV.

This clone was seen a few times. This chain connects TRBV6-1 to TRBJ2-3; 8 nucleotides agree with TRBD2. J lost 2 bases, V lost 4 bases, and 8 bases had no gene match. CDR1 is MNHNS, CDR2 SASEGT, per germline. CDR3 length: 16 residues. CDR3 region: CASSGRRREATDTQYF. The DNA for the CDR3 is TGTGCCAGCAGTGGCCGTAGGCGGGAGGCCACAGATACGCAGTATTTT.

V gene TRBV6-5 combines with J gene TRBJ2-7; maybe TRBD1 (5 bases). V lost 2 bases and J lost 5, with 19 bases in between. The CDR3 consists of 16 residues. The V gene's germline CDR1 is MNHEY and CDR2 SVGAGI. CDR3 region: CASSYSGASVLDEQYF. The CDR3 DNA follows: TGTGCCAGCAGTTACAGTGGGGCAAGCGTTCTGGACGAGCAGTACTTC.

This rearrangement joins TRBV4-2 to TRBJ2-2; tentative D call: TRBD2 (6 bases). Germline CDR1 is LGHNA and CDR2 is YNFKEQ. Trimming took off 1 base at V and 7 bases at J, with 25 bases between the two ends. The CDR3 spans 19 residues. In nucleotides, the CDR3 is TGTGCCAGCAGCCAAGTGAGCTTCATGTGGGACTTCTACGGCGGGGAGCTGTTTTTT. Translation gives CASSQVSFMWDFYGGELFF.

The CDR3 loop reads CATVPGQGGNTIYF. The CDR3 DNA reads TGTGCCACAGTCCCCGGACAGGGAGGAAACACCATATATTTT. This chain links TRBV19 with TRBJ1-3, with TRBD1 identical over 8 bases. Per the germline V gene, CDR1 is LNHDA and CDR2 is SQIVND (reference sequence). The CDR3 length is 14 residues. Losses at the gene ends were 10 bases for V and 4 bases for J; bases not matched to a gene: 9.

This clone showed up just once. J is TRBJ2-4 and V is TRBV2; 8 bases agree with TRBD2. The CDR3 extends over 16 amino acids. CDR1 and CDR2 from the germline V gene are SNHLY and FYNNEI. The V and J ends lost 5 bases and 4 bases, in that order; junction bases with no gene match: 10. The DNA of the CDR3 is TGTGCCAGCAGTCAAGGTGCCGGGGGGGAGAAAAACATTCAGTACTTC. Translated: CASSQGAGGEKNIQYF.

V and J are TRBV29-1 and TRBJ2-1; 8 nucleotides line up with TRBD1. The CDR3 loop spans 12 amino acids. V was pared by 4 bases and J by 12 bases, with 8 bases of the junction left unmatched. Germline V CDR1 and CDR2: SQVTM, ANQGSEA. The CDR3 is CSVVFDRGRQFF. The CDR3 DNA reads TGCAGCGTTGTCTTCGACAGGGGAAGGCAGTTCTTC.

This clone was counted between two and nine times. The chain joins TRBV28 to TRBJ2-7; 15 nucleotides agree with TRBD2. Germline trimming cut 3 bases from V and 9 bases from J; bases unmatched to any gene: 12. Germline-derived CDR1 and CDR2 are MDHEN and SYDVKM. This CDR3 region has 17 residues. CDR3 protein: CASSFTGTSGRNKGQYF. CDR3 nucleotide sequence: TGTGCCAGCAGTTTTACCGGGACTAGCGGGAGGAATAAAGGGCAGTACTTC.

V and J are TRBV11-3 and TRBJ2-2; TRBD1 matches at 8 bases. The germline CDR1 and CDR2 sequences are SGHNT and YENEEA. The CDR3 length is 16 residues. V dropped 1 base and J dropped 4; count of bases not matched to a gene: 5. The chain's CDR3 is CASSLARGLGTGELFF. As DNA, the CDR3 is TGTGCCAGCAGCTTAGCCAGGGGGCTGGGCACCGGGGAGCTGTTTTTT.

The rearrangement uses TRBV7-3 and TRBJ1-1; D unresolved. Trimming shortened V by 1 base and J by 4 bases, and 7 bases separated the two germline ends. Germline V gene sequence: CDR1 SGHTA, CDR2 FQGTGA. The CDR3 consists of 13 residues. The CDR3 coding sequence is TGTGCCAGCAGCTTAAGCAGTGGCACTGAAGCTTTCTTT. Amino acid sequence: CASSLSSGTEAFF.

The chain uses TRBV12-5 and TRBJ2-7, with D perhaps TRBD2 (7 bases). The ends were cut back, 0 bases at V and 2 bases at J, with 17 bases in the middle. The CDR3 sequence is 17 residues long. The germline V gene has CDR1 LGHNT and CDR2 FRNRAP. The CDR3 spells CASGLVEGGLPTYEQYF. Here the CDR3 DNA reads TGTGCTAGTGGTTTGGTAGAGGGGGGACTACCTACCTACGAGCAGTACTTC. Full variable domain (remainder filled in from reference TRBV12-5 and TRBJ2-7): DARVTQTPRHKVTEMGQEVTMRCQPILGHNTVFWYRQTMMQGLELLAYFRNRAPLDDSGMPKDRFSAEMPDATLATLKIQPSEPRDSAVYFCASGLVEGGLPTYEQYFGPGTRLTVT.

This chain uses TRBV27 with TRBJ1-6; 9 bases match TRBD1. With V trimmed by 1 base and J by 7 bases, 11 bases remained unmatched. The germline CDR1 and CDR2 sequences are MNHEY and SMNVEV (reference sequence). The CDR3 runs to 18 residues. The DNA for the CDR3 is TGTGCCAGCAGTTTATGGGTAGGGAGAGGACAGGGGAATTCACCCCTCCACTTT. This encodes CASSLWVGRGQGNSPLHF.

This chain connects TRBV5-1 to TRBJ2-7, with 7 bases lining up with TRBD2. The trim removed 4 bases at V and 7 bases at J, leaving 8 bases unmatched. The CDR3 length is 13 residues. From germline, CDR1 is SGHRS and CDR2 YFSETQ. CDR3 nucleotide sequence: TGCGCCAGCAGCGTCGGACTAGAGGGTGAGCAGTACTTC. Translated, it gives CASSVGLEGEQYF. The full variable domain, completed using reference TRBV5-1 and TRBJ2-7, is KAGVTQTPRYLIKTRGQQVTLSCSPISGHRSVSWYQQTPGQGLQFLFEYFSETQRNKGNFPGRFSGRQFSNSRSEMNVSTLELGDSALYLCASSVGLEGEQYFGPGTRLTVT.

V gene TRBV10-1 combines with J gene TRBJ2-7; TRBD1 is a possible D gene (8 bases). The CDR3 extends over 18 amino acids. Trimming left V 6 bases short and J 2 bases short, with 26 bases between. Germline V gene data show CDR1 as WNHNN and CDR2 as SYGVQD (reference sequence). Here the CDR3 reads CASRGDRPRGGPPYEQYF. The DNA of the CDR3 is TGCGCCAGCAGGGGGGACAGGCCAAGGGGGGGACCCCCCTACGAGCAGTACTTC.